The 17 T cell receptor beta chains reported below all come from one sample, sequenced in a study of beta chain features in type 1 diabetes. Study findings and constraints: Among all four CD4+ subsets, Type 1 diabetes patients had TCRB CDR3s that were moderately but significantly shorter.

The authors reverse transcribed all of the isolated RNA, so sequencing captured expressed TCRB transcripts. Here immunoSEQ multiplex PCR was the method, and the copy in TCRdb shows in-frame clones only, minus some. The sample holds under 850,000 clones; about an eighth are singletons and the top ten take 0.022%. No antigen is known for these receptors. Sequenced sample: naive CD4+ T cells from blood. All receptors derive from a man between 18 and 35 years old with type 1 diabetes.

This clone was detected a few times. The chain uses TRBV5-6 and TRBJ1-1, with TRBD1 as a possible D gene (5 bases). The CDR3 runs to 14 residues. V was pared by 0 bases and J by 7 bases, with 13 bases between. Germline CDR1 is SGHDT and CDR2 is YYEEEE. CDR3 sequence: CASSLEGRYLEAFF. CDR3 in DNA: TGTGCCAGCAGCTTGGAGGGGCGCTACCTTGAAGCTTTCTTT.

In this sample, this clone turned up a few times. The chain recombines TRBV5-4 with TRBJ2-5; possibly TRBD2 for D (7 bases). Germline loops: CDR1 SGHNT, CDR2 YYREEE (reference sequence). Between the trimmed V and J ends, which lost 1 base and 2 bases, there was a span of 9 bases. The CDR3 covers 14 residues. CDR3 in DNA: TGTGCCAGCAGCTTGAGCGGGACACAAGAGACCCAGTACTTC. It translates to CASSLSGTQETQYF.

In this sample, this clone turned up a few times. The rearrangement links TRBV10-3 to TRBJ2-7, with TRBD1 as a possible D gene (5 bases). Germline V gives CDR1 ENHRY, CDR2 SYGVKD. CDR3 length: 14 residues. V lost 1 base, J lost 0 bases, and 7 bases lay in between. In nucleotides, the CDR3 is TGTGCCATCAGTGAGTTCGACAGCTCCTACGAGCAGTACTTC. It is translated as CAISEFDSSYEQYF.

The chain combines TRBV11-1 with TRBJ1-2; maybe TRBD1 (5 bases). Trimming stripped 5 bases from V and 7 bases from J, with 14 bases between. This CDR3 has 13 amino acids. Per the germline V gene, CDR1 is SGHAT and CDR2 is FQDESV (reference sequence). CDR3: CASSRSEGTGYTF. In DNA form, the CDR3 reads TGTGCCAGCAGCAGGTCTGAGGGGACTGGCTACACCTTC.

The chain employs TRBV5-1 and TRBJ2-5, with D maybe TRBD1 (5 bases). Germline CDR1 is SGHRS and CDR2 is YFSETQ. V was clipped by 4 bases and J by 3 bases, with 13 bases between them. The CDR3 spans 14 residues. CDR3 protein: CASSPNPTEETQYF. The CDR3 region has the DNA TGCGCCAGCAGCCCCAACCCGACAGAAGAGACCCAGTACTTC.

This clone came up a few times. This chain connects TRBV27 to TRBJ2-7, with D tentatively TRBD1 (5 bases). The V and J ends lost 6 bases and 2 bases respectively, with 17 bases between them. CDR1 is MNHEY and CDR2 is SMNVEV in the germline V gene (reference sequence). The CDR3 is 15 amino acids. As DNA, the CDR3 is TGTGCCAGCAGCTTCAGGGCGTCAAACCCCTACGAGCAGTACTTC. Protein sequence: CASSFRASNPYEQYF.

This clone turned up a few times. The gene calls are TRBV20-1 and TRBJ2-7; no clear D gene. The CDR3 has 10 amino acids. Trimming removed 6 bases at V and 7 bases at J, with 10 bases between. Per the germline V gene, CDR1 is DFQATT and CDR2 is SNEGSKA (reference sequence). The chain's CDR3 is CSANLREQYF. The CDR3 nucleotides are TGCAGTGCAAACCTAAGGGAGCAGTACTTC.

This clone has just a few counts. V is TRBV30 and J is TRBJ1-5; maybe TRBD1 (6 bases). V lost 3 bases and J 6 bases, leaving 15 bases between the germline ends. This CDR3 comprises 14 residues. The germline gives CDR1 GTSNPN, CDR2 SVGIG (reference sequence). The CDR3 spells CAWSFAGAGQPQHF. The CDR3, as DNA: TGTGCCTGGAGCTTCGCGGGGGCCGGTCAGCCCCAGCATTTT.

This clone has just a few counts. The chain uses TRBV30 and TRBJ1-3; D gene uncertain. The V end lost 3 bases, the J end lost 4 bases, and 13 bases lay between the germline ends. The CDR3 is 14 residues long. Per germline, CDR1 GTSNPN and CDR2 SVGIG (reference sequence). The CDR3 loop reads CAWSPPGRGNTIYF. The CDR3 DNA reads as TGTGCCTGGAGCCCCCCGGGAAGAGGAAACACCATATATTTT.

CDR3 sequence: CAWRPDRAVSQPQHF. CDR3 DNA sequence: TGTGCCTGGAGACCCGACAGGGCCGTTTCTCAGCCCCAGCATTTT. The V and J genes are TRBV30 and TRBJ1-5; 7 bases line up with TRBD1. There are 15 residues in the CDR3. V shed 3 bases and J 6 bases; nucleotides not matched to a gene: 11. Germline V gene sequence: CDR1 GTSNPN, CDR2 SVGIG (reference sequence).

V gene TRBV5-4 combines with J gene TRBJ1-2; 9 bases are a match to TRBD1. CDR3 length equals 13 residues. Unmatched junction bases numbered 6, after V lost 4 bases and J lost 8 bases. Germline V gene sequence: CDR1 SGHNT, CDR2 YYREEE (reference sequence). CDR3 amino acids: CASSGTGIDGYTF. DNA for the CDR3: TGTGCCAGCAGCGGGACAGGGATTGACGGCTACACCTTC. Drawing the rest from reference TRBV5-4 and TRBJ1-2, the complete variable domain is ETGVTQSPTHLIKTRGQQVTLRCSSQSGHNTVSWYQQALGQGPQFIFQYYREEENGRGNFPPRFSGLQFPNYSSELNVNALELDDSALYLCASSGTGIDGYTFGSGTRLTVV.

This clone was found a few times. This sequence joins TRBV2 and TRBJ1-4; 7 bases are shared with TRBD1. Germline V lookup: CDR1 SNHLY, CDR2 FYNNEI. The CDR3 has 13 residues. V was clipped by 11 bases and J by 6 bases; unmatched bases: 9. CDR3: CASTTGSYEKLFF. CDR3 nucleotide sequence: TGTGCCTCCACGACAGGGTCATATGAAAAACTGTTTTTT.

On this clone itself: The junction differs from germline at one of its ends, possibly a read error. The chain employs TRBV28 and TRBJ2-4, with D hard to call. This CDR3 comprises 15 residues. Looked up from germline, CDR1 is MDHEN and CDR2 is SYDVKM. CDR3 sequence (DNA): TGTGCCGGCAGTTATAACACCCTAGCCAAAAACATTCAGTACTTC. Translating gives CAGSYNTLAKNIQYF.

The sample holds a few counts of this clone. In the same sample, other DNA sequences code for this CDR3. The chain carries TRBV29-1 and TRBJ1-2; D is ambiguous. Germline V CDR1 and CDR2: SQVTM, ANQGSEA. The CDR3 consists of 11 residues. Trimming pared 3 bases from V and 4 bases from J, leaving 6 bases between. This chain's CDR3 is CSVDRGYGYTF. In DNA, the CDR3 is TGCAGCGTTGACCGGGGCTATGGCTACACCTTC.

In this sample, this clone turned up a few times. Other DNA variants within this sample encode the same CDR3. The chain is built from TRBV30 and TRBJ1-5; no definite D call. Germline V gives CDR1 GTSNPN, CDR2 SVGIG (reference sequence). Trimming shortened V by 0 bases and J by 2 bases, and 5 bases separated the two germline ends. CDR3 length equals 13 residues. The CDR3 loop reads CAWSVRGNQPQHF. In DNA form, the CDR3 reads TGTGCCTGGAGTGTACGGGGCAATCAGCCCCAGCATTTT.

This chain joins TRBV30 and TRBJ1-2; D is uncertain. Germline assignment: CDR1 GTSNPN and CDR2 SVGIG (reference sequence). The CDR3 contains 13 residues. V lost 2 bases and J lost 3, with 10 bases in between. The CDR3 DNA sequence: TGTGCCTGGAGTACGGACGGGCACTATGGCTACACCTTC. Translating it yields CAWSTDGHYGYTF.

This clone has only a few counts. The V call is TRBV7-9, the J call TRBJ2-5; maybe TRBD2 (5 bases). The length of the CDR3 is 12 residues. Trimming shortened V by 4 bases and J by 5 bases, and 8 bases separated the two germline ends. Germline V gene sequence: CDR1 SEHNR, CDR2 FQNEAQ (reference sequence). The CDR3 nucleotides are TGTGCCAGCAGCTCGAGGGTTGAGACCCAGTACTTC. It codes for CASSSRVETQYF. The whole variable domain, filled in from reference TRBV7-9 and TRBJ2-5, reads DTGVSQNPRHKITKRGQNVTFRCDPISEHNRLYWYRQTLGQGPEFLTYFQNEAQLEKSRLLSDRFSAERPKGSFSTLEIQRTEQGDSAMYLCASSSRVETQYFGPGTRLLVL.